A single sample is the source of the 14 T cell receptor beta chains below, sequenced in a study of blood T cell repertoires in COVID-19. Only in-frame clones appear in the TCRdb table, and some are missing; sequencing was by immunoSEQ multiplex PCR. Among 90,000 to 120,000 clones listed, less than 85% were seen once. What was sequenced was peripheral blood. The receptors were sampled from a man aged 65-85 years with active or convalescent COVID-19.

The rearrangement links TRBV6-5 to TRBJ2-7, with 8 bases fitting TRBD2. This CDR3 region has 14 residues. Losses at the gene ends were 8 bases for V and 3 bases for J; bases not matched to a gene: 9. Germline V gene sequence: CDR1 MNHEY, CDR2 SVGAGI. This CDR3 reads CASLFSGRNYEQYF. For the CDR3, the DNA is TGTGCCAGCTTATTCAGCGGGAGAAACTACGAGCAGTACTTC.

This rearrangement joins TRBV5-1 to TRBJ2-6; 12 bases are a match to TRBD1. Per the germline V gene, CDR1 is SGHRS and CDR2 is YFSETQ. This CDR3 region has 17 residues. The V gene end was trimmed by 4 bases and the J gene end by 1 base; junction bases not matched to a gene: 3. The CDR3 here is CASSTGQGASGANVLTF. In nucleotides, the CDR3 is TGCGCCAGCAGCACGGGACAGGGGGCGTCTGGGGCCAACGTCCTGACTTTC.

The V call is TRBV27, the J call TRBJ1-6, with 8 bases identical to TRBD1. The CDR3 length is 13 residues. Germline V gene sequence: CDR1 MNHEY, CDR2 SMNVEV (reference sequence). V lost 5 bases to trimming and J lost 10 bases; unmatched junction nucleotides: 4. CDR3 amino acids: CASSLTGVSPLHF. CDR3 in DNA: TGTGCCAGCAGTCTGACAGGGGTATCACCCCTCCACTTT.

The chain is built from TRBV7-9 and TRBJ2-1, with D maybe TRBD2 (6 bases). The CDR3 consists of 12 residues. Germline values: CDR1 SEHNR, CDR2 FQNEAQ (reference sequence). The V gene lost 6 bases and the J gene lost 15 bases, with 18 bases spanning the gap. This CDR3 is CASSYSGLLTFF. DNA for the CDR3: TGTGCCAGCAGTTATAGCGGCCTCCTTACGTTCTTC.

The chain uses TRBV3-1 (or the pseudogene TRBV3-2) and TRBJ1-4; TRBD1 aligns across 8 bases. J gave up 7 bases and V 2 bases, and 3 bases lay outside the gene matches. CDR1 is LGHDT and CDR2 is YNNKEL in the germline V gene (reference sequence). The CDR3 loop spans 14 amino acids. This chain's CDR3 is CASSQQGAGEKLFF. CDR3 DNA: TGTGCCAGCAGCCAACAGGGGGCCGGTGAAAAACTGTTTTTT.

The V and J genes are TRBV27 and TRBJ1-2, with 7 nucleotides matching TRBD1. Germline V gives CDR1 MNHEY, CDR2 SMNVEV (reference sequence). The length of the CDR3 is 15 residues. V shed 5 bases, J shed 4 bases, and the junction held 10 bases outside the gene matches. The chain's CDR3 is CASSPITGTAYGYTF. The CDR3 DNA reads TGTGCCAGCAGTCCCATCACCGGGACAGCCTATGGCTACACCTTC.

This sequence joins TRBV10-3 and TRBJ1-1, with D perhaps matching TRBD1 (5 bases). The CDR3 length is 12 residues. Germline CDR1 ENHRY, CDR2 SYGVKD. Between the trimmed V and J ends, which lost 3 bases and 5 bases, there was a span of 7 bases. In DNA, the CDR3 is TGTGCCATCAGTGACAGGGTTACTGAAGCTTTCTTT. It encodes CAISDRVTEAFF.

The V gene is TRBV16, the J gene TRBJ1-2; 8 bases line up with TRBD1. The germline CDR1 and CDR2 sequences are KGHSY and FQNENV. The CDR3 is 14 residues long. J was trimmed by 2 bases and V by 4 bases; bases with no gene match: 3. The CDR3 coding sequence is TGTGCCAGCAGCCGGCAGGGGGCGAACTATGGCTACACCTTC. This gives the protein CASSRQGANYGYTF.

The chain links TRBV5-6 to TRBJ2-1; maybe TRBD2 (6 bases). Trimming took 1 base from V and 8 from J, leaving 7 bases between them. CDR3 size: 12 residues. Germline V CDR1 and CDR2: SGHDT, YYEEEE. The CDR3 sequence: CASSLTSYEQFF. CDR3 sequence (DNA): TGTGCCAGCAGCTTGACTAGCTATGAGCAGTTCTTC.

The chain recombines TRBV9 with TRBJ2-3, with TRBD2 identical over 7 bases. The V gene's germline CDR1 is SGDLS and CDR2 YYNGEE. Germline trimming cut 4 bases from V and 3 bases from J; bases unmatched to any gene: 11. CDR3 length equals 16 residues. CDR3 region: CASSPRTNGRTDTQYF. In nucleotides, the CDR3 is TGTGCCAGCAGCCCACGGACTAACGGGAGGACAGATACGCAGTATTTT.

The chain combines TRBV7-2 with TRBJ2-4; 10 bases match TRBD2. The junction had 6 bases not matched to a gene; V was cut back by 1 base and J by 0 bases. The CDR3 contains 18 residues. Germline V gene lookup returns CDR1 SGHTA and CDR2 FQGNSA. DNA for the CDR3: TGTGCCAGCAGCTTAGTAGCGGGAGGACTTAAAGCCAAAAACATTCAGTACTTC. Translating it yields CASSLVAGGLKAKNIQYF.

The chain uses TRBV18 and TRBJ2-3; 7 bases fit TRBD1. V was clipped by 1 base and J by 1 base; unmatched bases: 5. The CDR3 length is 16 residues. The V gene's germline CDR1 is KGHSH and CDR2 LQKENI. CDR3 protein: CASSPLTGVGTDTQYF. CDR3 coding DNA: TGTGCCAGCTCACCACTTACAGGGGTTGGCACAGATACGCAGTATTTT.

The CDR3 DNA reads as TGTGCCAGCACCACAGGGGAGGTCGGCTATGGCTACACCTTC. This translates into CASTTGEVGYGYTF. The gene calls are TRBV6-5 and TRBJ1-2; 7 bases are shared with TRBD1. The ends lost 7 bases at V and 4 bases at J; junction bases unmatched: 9. The germline V gene encodes CDR1 MNHEY and CDR2 SVGAGI. This CDR3 comprises 14 residues.

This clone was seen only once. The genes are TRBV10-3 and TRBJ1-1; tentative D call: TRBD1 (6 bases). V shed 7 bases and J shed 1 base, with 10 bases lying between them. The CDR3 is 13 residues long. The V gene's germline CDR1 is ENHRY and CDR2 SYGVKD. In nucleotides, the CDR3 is TGTGCCATCACTGGGACAACGAACACTGAAGCTTTCTTT. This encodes CAITGTTNTEAFF.